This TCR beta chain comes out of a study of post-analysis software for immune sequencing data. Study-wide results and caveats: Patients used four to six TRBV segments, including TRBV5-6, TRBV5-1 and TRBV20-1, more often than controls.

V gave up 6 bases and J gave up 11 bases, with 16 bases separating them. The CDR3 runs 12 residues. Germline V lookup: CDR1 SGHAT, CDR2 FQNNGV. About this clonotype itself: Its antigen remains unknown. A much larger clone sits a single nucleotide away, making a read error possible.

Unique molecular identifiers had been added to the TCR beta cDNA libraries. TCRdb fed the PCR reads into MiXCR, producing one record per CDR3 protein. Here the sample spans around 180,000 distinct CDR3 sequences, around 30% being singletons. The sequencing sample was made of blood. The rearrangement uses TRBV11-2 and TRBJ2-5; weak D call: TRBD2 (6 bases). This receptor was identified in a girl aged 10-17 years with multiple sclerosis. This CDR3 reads CASRASEFEQYF. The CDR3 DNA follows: TGTGCCAGCAGAGCTAGCGAATTTGAGCAGTACTTC.